This is a list of T cell receptor beta chains from one sample in a study of cytomegalovirus exposure and HLA in healthy donors. Only in-frame clones appear in the TCRdb table, and some are missing; sequencing was by immunoSEQ multiplex PCR. The table includes roughly 140,000 clones, roughly 76% detected once. The sequencing sample was made of PBMCs. The receptor source for this set is a human donor in good health. Each CDR3 is given with its conserved first and last residue. D genes are given only for firm matches.

TRBV27	TRBD2	TRBJ2-1	CASSLGGENEQFF
TRBV5-1	NA	TRBJ1-6	CASSPLDSNNSPLHF
TRBV9	TRBD2	TRBJ2-1	CASSLIGTSGVSNEQFF
TRBV15	NA	TRBJ2-3	CATSRVRVSDTQYF
TRBV2	TRBD1	TRBJ1-1	CASPGGPNTEAFF
TRBV19	NA	TRBJ2-2	CASSIDTSSGELFF
TRBV6-5	TRBD1	TRBJ1-1	CASSRTGAEAFF
TRBV28	TRBD1	TRBJ2-7	CASNFPGQGIYEQYF
TRBV6-5	TRBD2	TRBJ2-3	CASSLAGDTDTQYF
TRBV7-8	TRBD2	TRBJ2-5	CASSLDRAGAEETQYF
TRBV13	TRBD2	TRBJ2-2	CASSLVAGGKTGELFF
TRBV21-1	NA	TRBJ2-1	CASSKTGAGGNNEQFF
TRBV7-9	NA	TRBJ1-6	CASSLVGATSPLHF
TRBV11-3	NA	TRBJ2-1	CASSLGPGYEQFF
TRBV28	NA	TRBJ2-3	CASTAGLSTDTQYF
TRBV7-9	NA	TRBJ1-1	CASSLTGTEAFF
TRBV9	TRBD2	TRBJ2-3	CASSPSGKSTDTQYF
TRBV11-2	NA	TRBJ2-1	CASSPPSRGWQFF
TRBV6-5	TRBD1	TRBJ1-2	CASSYSDRGYGYTF
TRBV29-1	NA	TRBJ2-1	CSVLAREQFF
TRBV5-4	NA	TRBJ2-1	CASSPTVWAREQFF
TRBV19	NA	TRBJ1-2	CASSTQGRGYTF
TRBV19	TRBD1	TRBJ1-5	CATSPRGQVSNQPQHF
TRBV6-1	TRBD1	TRBJ1-5	CASRVTGAGQPQHF
TRBV9	NA	TRBJ2-3	CASSVVIADTQYF
TRBV6-5	NA	TRBJ2-2	CASSERRAAGELFF
TRBV9	TRBD1	TRBJ2-2	CASSPGQGWSGELFF
TRBV6-1	TRBD1	TRBJ2-7	CASSLDRGLIEQYF
TRBV27	TRBD2	TRBJ2-1	CASRWTSGSRYNEQFF
TRBV7-9	NA	TRBJ1-1	CASSSLGRHMNTEAFF
TRBV7-9	NA	TRBJ1-5	CASRSGVGPQHF
TRBV9	NA	TRBJ2-1	CASSVGLLVSYNEQFF
TRBV9	NA	TRBJ1-2	CASSLLQGGVTYGYTF
TRBV9	NA	TRBJ2-3	CASSSRDLSTDTQYF
TRBV6-5	NA	TRBJ2-7	CASSFGSEQYF
TRBV4-1	TRBD1	TRBJ2-5	CASSQPGQGEVETQYF
TRBV2	TRBD1	TRBJ1-5	CASSLGQGVSNQPQHF
TRBV29-1	TRBD1	TRBJ2-1	CSVEVPQGVFDEQFF
TRBV9	NA	TRBJ1-5	CASSVTGTEMVPQHF
TRBV11-3	NA	TRBJ2-5	CASSRRRTGETQYF
TRBV15	TRBD1	TRBJ1-5	CATSRDRGRNQPQHF
TRBV7-9	TRBD2	TRBJ2-7	CASSSGREGDNF
TRBV11-3	NA	TRBJ2-1	CASSHRPGEYNEQFF
TRBV11-3	NA	TRBJ2-5	CASSVQETQYF
TRBV5-1	NA	TRBJ2-6	CASSLGASGANVLTF
TRBV28	TRBD2	TRBJ2-7	CASSRRMGGGPDEQYF
TRBV5-1	NA	TRBJ2-2	CASSLARQGGHTGELFF
TRBV10-3	NA	TRBJ1-1	CAISDRRNTEAFF
TRBV6-1	TRBD1	TRBJ2-4	CASSRDRKNIQYF
TRBV11-2	NA	TRBJ2-3	CASSLGRTDTQYF
TRBV21-1	NA	TRBJ2-7	CASRDRGLRIPYEQYF
TRBV27	TRBD2	TRBJ2-1	CASRLAATSGNEQFF
TRBV10-3	NA	TRBJ2-3	CAIGAFADTQYF
TRBV7-7	NA	TRBJ2-7	CASSLGRAYEQYF
TRBV27	NA	TRBJ1-5	CASSSPWTARPGSNQPQHF